This T cell receptor beta chain was captured by sequencing in a study of T cells after yellow fever vaccination. Trimming left V 2 bases short and J 6 bases short, with 10 bases between. CDR1 and CDR2 (germline): MNHEY, SVGAGI. The CDR3 contains 14 residues. In TCRdb, the 5' RACE reads were re-called with MiXCR into one record per CDR3 protein. The sample yields 230,000 or so distinct CDR3 sequences, 5.5% to 8.5% seen once. This clonotype was counted only a few times. The starting material was CD4+ T cells sorted from PBMCs, obtained on the day of the yellow fever booster vaccination. This chain joins TRBV6-5 and TRBJ2-2; no clear D gene. This clonotype originated in a man between 25 and 39 years old who received the YFV17D yellow fever vaccine. The DNA for the CDR3 is TGTGCCAGCAGTTACCTATTGGGTGCCGGGGAGCTGTTTTTT. Protein: CASSYLLGAGELFF.